This paragraph reports one TCR beta chain. This sample was taken from a study of technical replicates of blood from a few donors. Sequencing was performed with immunoSEQ multiplex PCR; in TCRdb, only in-frame clones are kept and a portion is missing. This table holds about 15,000 clones, about nine tenths found once. The source of this sequence is a human donor in good health. Material for sequencing was PBMCs.

The CDR3: CASSEEWGGDQPQHF. As DNA, the CDR3 is TGTGCCAGCAGTGAAGAGTGGGGGGGAGATCAGCCCCAGCATTTT. The chain is built from TRBV2 and TRBJ1-5; possibly TRBD1 for D (5 bases). Trimming stripped 1 base from V and 5 bases from J, with 12 bases between. The CDR3 loop spans 15 amino acids. Germline CDR1 is SNHLY and CDR2 is FYNNEI.